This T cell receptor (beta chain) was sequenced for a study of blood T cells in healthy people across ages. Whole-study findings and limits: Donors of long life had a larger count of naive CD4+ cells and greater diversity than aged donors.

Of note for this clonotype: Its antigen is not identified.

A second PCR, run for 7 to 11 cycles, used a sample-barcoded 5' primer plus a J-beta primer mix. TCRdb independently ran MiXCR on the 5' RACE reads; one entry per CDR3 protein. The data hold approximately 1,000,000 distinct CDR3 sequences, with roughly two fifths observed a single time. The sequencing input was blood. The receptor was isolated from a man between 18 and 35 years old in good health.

DNA for the CDR3: TGTGCCAGCCACAGGGGTATGGGTGAAAAACTGTTTTTT. Translated, it gives CASHRGMGEKLFF. The chain is built from TRBV2 and TRBJ1-4; TRBD1 matches at 7 bases. CDR1 is SNHLY, CDR2 FYNNEI, per germline. CDR3 length: 13 amino acids. Trimming took 8 bases from V and 7 from J; bases not matched to a gene: 7.